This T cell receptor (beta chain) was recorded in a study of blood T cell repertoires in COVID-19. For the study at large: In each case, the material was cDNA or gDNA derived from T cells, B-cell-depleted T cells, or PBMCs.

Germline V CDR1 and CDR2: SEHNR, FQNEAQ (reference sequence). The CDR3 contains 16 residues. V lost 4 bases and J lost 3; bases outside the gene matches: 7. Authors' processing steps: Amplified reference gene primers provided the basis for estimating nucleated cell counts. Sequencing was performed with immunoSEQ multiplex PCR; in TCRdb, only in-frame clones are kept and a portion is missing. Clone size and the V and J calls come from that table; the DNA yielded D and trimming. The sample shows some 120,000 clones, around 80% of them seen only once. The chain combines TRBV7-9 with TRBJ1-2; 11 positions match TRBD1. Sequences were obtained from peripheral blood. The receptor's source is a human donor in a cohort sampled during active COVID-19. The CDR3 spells CASSSRTGGLDYGYTF. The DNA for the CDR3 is TGTGCCAGCAGCTCCAGGACAGGGGGCCTCGACTATGGCTACACCTTC. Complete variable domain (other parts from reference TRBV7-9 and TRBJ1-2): DTGVSQNPRHKITKRGQNVTFRCDPISEHNRLYWYRQTLGQGPEFLTYFQNEAQLEKSRLLSDRFSAERPKGSFSTLEIQRTEQGDSAMYLCASSSRTGGLDYGYTFGSGTRLTVV.